Each of the 19 T cell receptor beta chains below was sequenced from the same sample in a study of shared clonotypes between healthy human individuals. This table comes from immunoSEQ multiplex PCR, and its TCRdb copy is limited to in-frame clones, with some not included. The data show 450,000 to 550,000 clones, 60% to 85% seen once. Specimen: PBMCs. The origin of the receptors is a woman aged 40 to 50 in good health. Some clones in this sample may be carry-over from other donors' samples.

V is TRBV29-1 and J is TRBJ1-5; 8 bases are shared with TRBD1. V dropped 0 bases and J dropped 0; count of bases not matched to a gene: 13. CDR1 and CDR2 (germline): SQVTM, ANQGSEA. The CDR3 loop spans 19 amino acids. The DNA for the CDR3 is TGCAGCGTTGAAGAGGACAGGGTCCCTTATCTGTATAGCAATCAGCCCCAGCATTTT. Translating gives CSVEEDRVPYLYSNQPQHF.

CDR3 sequence reads: CASSCTRGEAFF. The CDR3, as DNA: TGTGCCAGCAGCTGTACACGAGGTGAAGCTTTCTTT. This chain joins TRBV6-7 and TRBJ1-1; D not resolved. TRBV6-7 is an ORF; its function is uncertain. V shed 6 bases and J shed 7 bases, with 12 bases lying between them. The CDR3 runs to 12 residues.

The rearrangement joins TRBV29-1 to TRBJ2-7; D unresolved. Trimming removed 1 base at V and 2 bases at J, with 6 bases between. Looked up from germline, CDR1 is SQVTM and CDR2 is ANQGSEA. This CDR3 spans 12 amino acids. As DNA, the CDR3 is TGCAGCGTTGAAGTACAGCCCTACGAGCAGTACTTC. Residues: CSVEVQPYEQYF.

At least ten counts were recorded for this clone. The rearrangement joins TRBV6-4 to TRBJ2-1; TRBD2 matches 9 bases. CDR1 is MRHNA and CDR2 is SNTAGT in the germline V gene. J lost 4 bases, V lost 4 bases, and 8 bases had no gene match. The CDR3 has 16 residues. CDR3 in DNA: TGTGCCAGCAGTGGCAAGGCTAGCGGGGATTACAATGAGCAGTTCTTC. Its translation: CASSGKASGDYNEQFF.

This chain uses TRBV18 with TRBJ1-2; TRBD1 is a possible D gene (5 bases). This CDR3 has 14 residues. Per the germline V gene, CDR1 is KGHSH and CDR2 is LQKENI. Trimming shortened V by 3 bases and J by 7 bases, and 15 bases separated the two germline ends. The CDR3 DNA is TGTGCCAGCTCACCGACAGACCAACTCAGTGGCTACACCTTC. Protein sequence: CASSPTDQLSGYTF.

This clone was seen only a few times. V and J are TRBV7-9 and TRBJ2-1; TRBD2 might be the D (6 bases). This CDR3 spans 16 amino acids. The V and J ends lost 5 bases and 0 bases respectively, with 14 bases between them. Germline CDR1 is SEHNR and CDR2 is FQNEAQ (reference sequence). The CDR3 sequence: CASSKRDSNSYNEQFF. CDR3 DNA: TGTGCCAGCAGCAAGAGGGACTCCAACTCCTACAATGAGCAGTTCTTC.

The chain joins TRBV4-1 to TRBJ1-4, with TRBD1 as a possible D gene (5 bases). The V end lost 0 bases, the J end lost 0 bases, and 8 bases lay between the germline ends. This CDR3 comprises 16 residues. CDR1 is MGHRA and CDR2 is YSYEKL in the germline V gene. The CDR3: CASSQEGTATNEKLFF. CDR3 DNA sequence: TGCGCCAGCAGCCAAGAGGGGACGGCAACTAATGAAAAACTGTTTTTT.

The chain carries TRBV7-9 and TRBJ2-7; D may correspond to TRBD1 or TRBD2 (5 bases each). The ends were cut back, 5 bases at V and 1 base at J, with 12 bases in the middle. CDR1 SEHNR and CDR2 FQNEAQ come from the germline V gene (reference sequence). The CDR3 totals 14 residues. CDR3 region: CASSPRGTSYEQYF. In nucleotides, the CDR3 is TGTGCCAGCAGCCCCCGGGGCACATCCTACGAGCAGTACTTC.

The chain carries TRBV7-9 and TRBJ2-2, with 12 bases lining up with TRBD2. Germline assignment: CDR1 SEHNR and CDR2 FQNEAQ (reference sequence). V shed 8 bases and J 5 bases; nucleotides not matched to a gene: 12. This CDR3 region has 17 residues. CDR3 protein: CASSPASGRAGTGELFF. For the CDR3, the DNA is TGTGCCAGCTCGCCCGCTAGCGGGAGGGCCGGGACCGGGGAGCTGTTTTTT. Supplemented by reference TRBV7-9 and TRBJ2-2, the full variable domain reads DTGVSQNPRHKITKRGQNVTFRCDPISEHNRLYWYRQTLGQGPEFLTYFQNEAQLEKSRLLSDRFSAERPKGSFSTLEIQRTEQGDSAMYLCASSPASGRAGTGELFFGEGSRLTVL.

The table lists this clone with a count of one. The chain recombines TRBV5-4 with TRBJ2-3; D unresolved. Germline CDR1 SGHNT, CDR2 YYREEE (reference sequence). CDR3 length: 14 amino acids. Trimming pared 4 bases from V and 6 bases from J, leaving 15 bases between. The CDR3 protein is CASSPGAEADTQYF. In DNA, the CDR3 is TGTGCCAGCAGCCCCGGAGCCGAGGCCGATACGCAGTATTTT.

The V call is TRBV5-1, the J call TRBJ2-6; no clear D gene. The germline CDR1 and CDR2 sequences are SGHRS and YFSETQ. V lost 4 bases and J 0 bases, leaving 11 bases between the germline ends. The CDR3 is made up of 16 amino acids. The CDR3 loop reads CASSPGSDSGANVLTF. In DNA form, the CDR3 reads TGCGCCAGCAGCCCCGGGTCCGACTCTGGGGCCAACGTCCTGACTTTC. The variable domain in full, completed from reference TRBV5-1 and TRBJ2-6, reads KAGVTQTPRYLIKTRGQQVTLSCSPISGHRSVSWYQQTPGQGLQFLFEYFSETQRNKGNFPGRFSGRQFSNSRSEMNVSTLELGDSALYLCASSPGSDSGANVLTFGAGSRLTVL.

This clone was counted between two and nine times. This chain links TRBV10-1 with TRBJ1-3, with unresolved D. V dropped 10 bases and J dropped 4 bases, with 17 bases sitting between them. The CDR3 length is 14 residues. Germline V gene lookup returns CDR1 WNHNN and CDR2 SYGVQD (reference sequence). The CDR3 sequence is CATAPSSAGNTIYF. In nucleotides, the CDR3 is TGCGCCACCGCACCTTCATCGGCAGGAAACACCATATATTTT.

This sequence joins TRBV5-4 and TRBJ2-5, with 10 bases aligning to TRBD1. Germline values: CDR1 SGHNT, CDR2 YYREEE (reference sequence). J gave up 9 bases and V 4 bases, and 15 bases lay outside the gene matches. The length of the CDR3 is 16 residues. The CDR3 loop is CASSRDSTGQGLAQYF. CDR3 DNA sequence: TGTGCCAGCAGCCGGGATTCAACGGGACAGGGGTTGGCCCAGTACTTC.

The chain links TRBV7-2 to TRBJ2-1, with TRBD2 matching 7 bases. Per the germline V gene, CDR1 is SGHTA and CDR2 is FQGNSA. V lost 4 bases, J lost 2 bases, and 5 bases stayed unmatched. The CDR3 is 15 residues long. The CDR3 protein is CASSWGSGAYNEQFF. CDR3 nucleotide sequence: TGTGCCAGCAGCTGGGGGAGCGGGGCCTACAATGAGCAGTTCTTC.

This rearrangement joins TRBV7-2 to TRBJ2-1, with D possibly TRBD1 on 5 matching bases. The germline V gene has CDR1 SGHTA and CDR2 FQGNSA. The CDR3 runs 16 residues. Trimming took 2 bases from V and 4 from J, leaving 15 bases between them. CDR3 sequence reads: CASSLYLGPDYNEQFF. The CDR3 DNA follows: TGTGCCAGCAGCTTATATTTGGGGCCCGATTACAATGAGCAGTTCTTC.

The J gene is TRBJ2-3, the V gene TRBV5-1; TRBD2 matches at 7 bases. After removal of 5 bases from V and 0 bases from J, the junction contained 9 bases not matched to a gene. The CDR3 loop spans 16 amino acids. The germline V gene has CDR1 SGHRS and CDR2 YFSETQ. The CDR3 DNA sequence: TGCGCCAGCAGGTTTGAAGCGGGAAGTAGCACAGATACGCAGTATTTT. Translating gives CASRFEAGSSTDTQYF.

The V gene is TRBV14, the J gene TRBJ2-7; perhaps TRBD1 as D (5 bases). The CDR3 is 14 residues long. CDR1 and CDR2 from the germline V gene are SGHDN and FVKESK. Trimming stripped 4 bases from V and 3 bases from J, with 13 bases between. This chain's CDR3 is CASSRLDSYYEQYF. CDR3 in DNA: TGTGCCAGCAGCCGCCTCGACAGCTACTACGAGCAGTACTTC.

The chain is built from TRBV6-6 and TRBJ2-1; D may match TRBD1 or TRBD2 (5 bases each). Trimming shortened V by 8 bases and J by 7 bases, and 15 bases separated the two germline ends. CDR3 size: 13 residues. Germline lookup yields CDR1 MNHNY and CDR2 SVGAGI (reference sequence). In nucleotides, the CDR3 is TGTGCCAGCGGACACGGGACGAGGAATGAGCAGTTCTTC. Its translation: CASGHGTRNEQFF.

This clone was seen at least ten times. CDR3 in DNA: TGTGCCAGCAGCCAGGGCTCTGGGGCCAACGTCCTGACTTTC. This encodes CASSQGSGANVLTF. This chain links TRBV27 with TRBJ2-6; weak D call: TRBD1 (5 bases). The CDR3 consists of 14 residues. The V end lost 6 bases, the J end lost 0 bases, and 6 bases lay between the germline ends. In germline, CDR1 is MNHEY, CDR2 SMNVEV (reference sequence). Using reference TRBV27 and TRBJ2-6 for the parts outside the CDR3, the full variable domain is EAQVTQNPRYLITVTGKKLTVTCSQNMNHEYMSWYRQDPGLGLRQIYYSMNVEVTDKGDVPEGYKVSRKEKRNFPLILESPSPNQTSLYFCASSQGSGANVLTFGAGSRLTVL.